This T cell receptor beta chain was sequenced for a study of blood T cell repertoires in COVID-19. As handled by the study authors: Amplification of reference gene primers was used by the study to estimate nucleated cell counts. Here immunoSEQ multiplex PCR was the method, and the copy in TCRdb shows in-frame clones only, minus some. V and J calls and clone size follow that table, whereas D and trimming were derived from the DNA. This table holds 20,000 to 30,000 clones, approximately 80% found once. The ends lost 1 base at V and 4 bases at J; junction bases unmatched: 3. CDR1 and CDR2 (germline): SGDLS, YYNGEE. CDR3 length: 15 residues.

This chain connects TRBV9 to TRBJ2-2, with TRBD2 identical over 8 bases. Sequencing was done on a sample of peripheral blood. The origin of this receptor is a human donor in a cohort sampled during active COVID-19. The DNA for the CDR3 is TGTGCCAGCAGCGTAAGCGGGAGTAGCACCGGGGAGCTGTTTTTT. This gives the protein CASSVSGSSTGELFF.